This T cell receptor (beta chain) was identified in a study of blood T cell repertoires in COVID-19 (dated by TCRdb to about 2020). As for the study more broadly: The collaborator samples originated in the United States, Italy and Spain and spanned the acute and convalescent phases of COVID-19. The material from the prospective study consisted of cDNA or gDNA derived from T cells, B-cell-depleted T cells, or PBMCs. Deeply sampled blood TCRbeta repertoires from subjects exposed to, actively infected with, or recovered from COVID-19 were included in the dataset. A freely available public database, intended as a resource for researchers studying the immune response to SARS-CoV-2, is where the repertoires were released. The samples were drawn from two sources: the first 160 participants of the ongoing ImmuneRACE study, and fewer than 1,500 subjects contributed by 6 global collaborators. Nearly every sample came with metadata listing a de-identified subject ID, COVID-19 status, age in years and sex. Where HLA class I and class II types were available, the types were taken from metadata supplied by the sample provider, not from assay-based typing.

The CDR3 spans 11 residues, from the cysteine through the phenylalanine. Only the CDR3 DNA stays, 33 bases, in frame from base 1. The germline V gene sets CDR1 to SQVTM and CDR2 to ANQGSEA. Here V drops 5 bases and J drops 7 bases, and the junction holds 2 bases not matched to any gene. General study outcomes and caveats: The quantity of clinical and demographic metadata differed by source and by participant and was supplied without curation.

Participants in the prospective study were aged roughly 18 to 89 years, lived in some 24 United States geographic areas, and enrolled through a virtual design. To assign participants to cohorts, the prospective study relied on clinical history that participants themselves reported in a screening survey and a study questionnaire. Recovered participants in ImmuneRACE Cohort 3 were defined as having two consecutive negative NP/OP PCR tests, clearance from a healthcare professional, or resolution of symptoms. In the prospective study, mobile phlebotomists collected whole blood, serum and a nasopharyngeal or oropharyngeal swab from each participant. Prospective study participants could optionally give additional blood draws and questionnaires over an approximately 2-month period. Before DNA extraction, prospective study blood samples were shipped either frozen or at room temperature. The immunoSEQ Assay, a bias-controlled multiplex PCR, was used to amplify TCRbeta CDR3 regions from genomic DNA. Processing in the source paper ran as follows. The number of nucleated cells in each sample was estimated from the amplification of reference gene primers within the assay. To quantify the absolute abundance of each unique TCRbeta CDR3 rearrangement, sequence reads were collapsed and filtered. Productive Simpson clonality was computed per sample as the square root of Simpson's diversity index over productive rearrangements. Not all clones reach the TCRdb copy of this immuneACCESS table, which keeps in-frame sequences only. Checked studies attribute under half of the gap to unresolved V genes and leave the rest unexplained. The V and J calls and clone size were taken over from that table, and D and trimming were inferred from the DNA. Within this sample are some 380,000 clones, with approximately 89% of them counted one time only. Jointly, the top ten make up around 1.3% of the sample.

For this clone: Its antigen target is currently unknown. Base qualities are missing; no much larger clone stands one base away.

The origin of this receptor is a young man who had recovered from COVID-19. The V gene is TRBV29-1 and the J gene is TRBJ1-1; 9 of the junction bases match TRBD1. The sample comprised PBMCs or T cells enriched from blood (not recorded which). In nucleotides, the sequence is TGCAGCGTTAGACAGGGGGTTGAAGCTTTCTTT. Its translation is CSVRQGVEAFF.